This T cell receptor beta chain comes out of a study of cytomegalovirus exposure and HLA in healthy donors. A multiplex PCR was run with 60 Vbeta primers and 13 Jbeta primers. Sequencing was performed with immunoSEQ multiplex PCR; in TCRdb, only in-frame clones are kept and a portion is missing. The table has about 110,000 clones, 55% to 75% seen once. This clone was counted a few times. The V gene's germline CDR1 is MNHNY and CDR2 SVGAGI (reference sequence). The V segment lost 6 bases and the J segment 8 bases; nucleotides outside the gene matches: 11. The CDR3 runs to 14 residues. The rearrangement uses TRBV6-6 and TRBJ1-2; 8 nucleotides agree with TRBD1. The receptor was derived from a man aged 25 to 40 in good health and CMV-seropositive. The sequenced sample was PBMCs. The CDR3 DNA follows: TGTGCCAGCAGCGAGGGGCAGGGGGCGCAGGGCTACACCTTC. Its translation is CASSEGQGAQGYTF.